This T cell receptor (gamma chain) was identified during a study of intestinal T cells in coeliac disease. Turning to the study itself: Mean age was 16.0 for coeliac patients versus roughly 53 for controls.

For each case, the template was genomic DNA from ten approximately 5-µm formalin-fixed paraffin-embedded scrolls. Losses at the gene ends were 1 base for V and 0 bases for J; bases not matched to a gene: 3. Germline V gene lookup returns CDR1 EGSTGY and CDR2 YDSYTSSV. The CDR3 loop spans 14 amino acids. As concerns this clone: Its antigen is not known.

Study-level points and caveats: Multiple copies of a CDR3 amino acid sequence may be PCR duplicates.

TRG repertoires were amplified with LymphoTrack primers from approximately 190 ng of biopsy DNA. TCRdb re-called clones from the multiplex PCR reads using CATT. This sample has some 400 gamma-chain clones, with over 35% found just once. The sequence was obtained from a human donor who served as a control with a normal duodenal biopsy, not a healthy volunteer. The rearrangement joins TRGV4 to TRGJ1 or TRGJ2. The sequencing input was a duodenal biopsy. In DNA, the CDR3 is TGTGCCACCTGGGATGGCCCGAATTATTATAAGAAACTCTTT. Its translation is CATWDGPNYYKKLF.